The clone carrying this T cell receptor (beta chain) was seen ten or more times. The CDR3 extends over 19 amino acids. Germline V gives CDR1 ENHRY, CDR2 SYGVKD. V was shortened by 0 bases and J by 4 bases, with 22 bases between the two germline ends. TCRdb reprocessed the 5' RACE reads via MiXCR and lists one record per CDR3 protein. Of approximately 630,000 distinct CDR3 sequences in the sample, roughly 7.1% were seen once. The data stem from a study of identical twins. The data also belong to a second study, concerning yellow fever vaccine responses in identical twins.

This rearrangement joins TRBV10-3 to TRBJ2-1; no reliable D call. The TCR comes from a woman younger than 30 in good health. Source material: PBMCs. The CDR3 loop reads CAISESISPSGLSYNEQFF. CDR3 nucleotide sequence: TGTGCCATCAGTGAGTCGATTTCCCCTTCGGGTTTGTCGTACAATGAGCAGTTCTTC.